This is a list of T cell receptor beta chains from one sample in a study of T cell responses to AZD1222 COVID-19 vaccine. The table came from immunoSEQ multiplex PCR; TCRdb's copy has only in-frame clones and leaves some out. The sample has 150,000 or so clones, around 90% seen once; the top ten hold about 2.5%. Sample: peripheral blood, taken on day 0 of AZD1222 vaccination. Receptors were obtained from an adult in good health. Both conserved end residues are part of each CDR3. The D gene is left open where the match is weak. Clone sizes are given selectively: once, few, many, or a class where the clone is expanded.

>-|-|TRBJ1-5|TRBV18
TGTGCCAGCTCACCGGCCGGGGATCAGCCCCAGCATTTT
CASSPAGDQPQHF
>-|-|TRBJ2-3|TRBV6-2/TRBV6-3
TGTGCCAGCAGTTACCCTATCGATACGCAGTATTTT
CASSYPIDTQYF
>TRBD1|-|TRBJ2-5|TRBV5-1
TGCGCCAGCAGTGCACAGGGGCTTCAAGAGACCCAGTACTTC
CASSAQGLQETQYF
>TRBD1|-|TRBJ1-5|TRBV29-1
TGCAGCGTTGTGGGACAGGGGGCAAATCAGCCCCAGCATTTT
CSVVGQGANQPQHF
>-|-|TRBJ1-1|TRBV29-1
TGCAGCGTTGTGAAGGGGGGCCGGGAAGCTTTCTTT
CSVVKGGREAFF
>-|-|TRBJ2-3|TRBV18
TGTGCCAGCTCACCCCTAACATTGGGCGGGACAGTCACAGATACGCAGTATTTT
CASSPLTLGGTVTDTQYF
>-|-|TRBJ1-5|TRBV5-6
TGTGCCAGCAGCTTGCAATCGCGGGGTCGGGGTTATAGCAATCAGCCCCAGCATTTT
CASSLQSRGRGYSNQPQHF
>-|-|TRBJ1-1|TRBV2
TGTGCCAGCAGTGAATCCAGGGTGATTATCCCGGGTGAAGCTTTCTTT
CASSESRVIIPGEAFF
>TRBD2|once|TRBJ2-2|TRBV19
TGTGCCAGTAGTTTAGAGCCGGGACTAGGGGTACGCGGGGAGCTGTTTTTT
CASSLEPGLGVRGELFF
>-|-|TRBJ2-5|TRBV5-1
TGCGCCAGCAGCTCTACGGCGCGAGGGTTCGGAGAGACCCAGTACTTC
CASSSTARGFGETQYF
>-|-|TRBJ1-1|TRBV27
TGTGCCAGCAGTTTAAGGTTCTTCAAGAACACTGAAGCTTTCTTT
CASSLRFFKNTEAFF
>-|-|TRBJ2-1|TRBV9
TGTGCCAGCAGCGTAGGCTCCCCGTTGAACAATGAGCAGTTCTTC
CASSVGSPLNNEQFF
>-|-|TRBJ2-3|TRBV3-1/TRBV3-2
TGTGCCAGCAGCCAAGAGCGCAATACGCAGTATTTT
CASSQERNTQYF
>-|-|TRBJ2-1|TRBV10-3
TGTGCCATCAGTGAGATCTTAGCGGACTACAATGAGCAGTTCTTC
CAISEILADYNEQFF
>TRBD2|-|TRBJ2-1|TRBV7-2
TGTGCCAGCAGCTTCGGGAGGCTCTACAATGAGCAGTTCTTC
CASSFGRLYNEQFF
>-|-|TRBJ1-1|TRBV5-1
TGCGCCAGCAGCTTGGTGTCGGTAGGGGGTGATCAAGCTTTCTTT
CASSLVSVGGDQAFF
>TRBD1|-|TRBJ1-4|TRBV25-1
TGTGCCAGCAGTGAGGGACAGGCAACTAATGAAAAACTGTTTTTT
CASSEGQATNEKLFF
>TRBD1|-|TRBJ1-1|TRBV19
TGTGCCAGTAGTATAAGGCCGGGCAGGGGGACTGAAGCTTTCTTT
CASSIRPGRGTEAFF
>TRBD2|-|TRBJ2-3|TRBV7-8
TGTGCCAGCAGCTTCCGGACGGCTAGCGGGACCAGTGGGGATACGCAGTATTTT
CASSFRTASGTSGDTQYF
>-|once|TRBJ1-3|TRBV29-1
TGCAGCGTTGCTGTGGGCGGAAACACCATATATTTT
CSVAVGGNTIYF
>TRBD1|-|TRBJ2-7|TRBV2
TGTGCCAGCAGCCGGGACAGATTTATCTCCTACGAGCAGTACTTC
CASSRDRFISYEQYF
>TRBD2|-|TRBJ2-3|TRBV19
TGTGCCAGTAGTCCAAGACTAGCGGGTGCAGATACGCAGTATTTT
CASSPRLAGADTQYF
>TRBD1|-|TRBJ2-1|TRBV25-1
TGTGCCAGCCACACGGGACAGGGGGCCTCGGGTGAGCAGTTCTTC
CASHTGQGASGEQFF
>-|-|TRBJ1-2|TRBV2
TGTGCCAGCAGCCCCGGGACCGCTTATTATGGCTACACCTTC
CASSPGTAYYGYTF
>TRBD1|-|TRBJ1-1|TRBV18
TGTGCCAGCTCATCGACAGGGGGCCGCACTGAAGCTTTCTTT
CASSSTGGRTEAFF
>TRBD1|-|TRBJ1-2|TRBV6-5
TGTGCCAGCAGTTACCCAACAAGACAGGGGTACCGGGGCTACACCTTC
CASSYPTRQGYRGYTF
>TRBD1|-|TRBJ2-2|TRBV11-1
TGTGCCAGCACCACGGTGACAGGGGGGGTCGGGGAGCTGTTTTTT
CASTTVTGGVGELFF
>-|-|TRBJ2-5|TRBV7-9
TGTGCCAGCAGCTTATGGGGGGCTAAAGAAGAGACCCAGTACTTC
CASSLWGAKEETQYF
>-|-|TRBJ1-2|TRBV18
TGTGCCAGCTTATCGGATTCGGGCTATGGCTACACCTTC
CASLSDSGYGYTF